This TCR beta chain originates from a study of blood T cell repertoires in COVID-19. On the study more broadly: COVID-19 samples collected from the United States, Italy and Spain covered acute and convalescent phases. T cells, B-cell-depleted T cells, or PBMCs provided the cDNA or gDNA that served as material.

Germline lookup yields CDR1 LGHDT and CDR2 YNNKEL (reference sequence). There are 15 residues in the CDR3. Trimming at V came to 4 bases and at J to 5 bases, leaving 3 bases not matched to a gene. Authors' processing steps: For nucleated cells, counts were estimated from reference gene primer amplification. Sequenced by immunoSEQ multiplex PCR; TCRdb stores in-frame clones only, minus some. Clone size and the V and J calls come from that table; the DNA yielded D and trimming. The sample consists of about 170,000 clones, 80% to 90% of them appearing once. The source is a woman aged 80 or over with acute or convalescent COVID-19. The sequencing input was peripheral blood. The chain recombines TRBV3-1 (or the pseudogene TRBV3-2) with TRBJ2-1; 12 bases fit TRBD2. The CDR3 DNA reads as TGTGCCAGCAGCCCCCGGACTAGCGGGGACAATGAGCAGTTCTTC. It is translated as CASSPRTSGDNEQFF.